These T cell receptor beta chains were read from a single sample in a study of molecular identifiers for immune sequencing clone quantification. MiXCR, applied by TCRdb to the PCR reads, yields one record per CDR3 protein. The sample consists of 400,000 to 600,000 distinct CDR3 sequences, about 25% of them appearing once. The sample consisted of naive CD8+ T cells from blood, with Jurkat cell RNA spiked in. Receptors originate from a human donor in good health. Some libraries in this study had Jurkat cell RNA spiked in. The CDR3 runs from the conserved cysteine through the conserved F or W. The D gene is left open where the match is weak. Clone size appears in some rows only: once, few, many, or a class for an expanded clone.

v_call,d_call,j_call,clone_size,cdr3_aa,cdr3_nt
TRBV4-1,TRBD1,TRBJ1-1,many,CASSQVHRGMSEAFF,TGCGCCAGCAGCCAAGTGCACAGGGGGATGTCTGAAGCTTTCTTT
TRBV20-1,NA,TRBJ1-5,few,CSARDSSGHNQPQHF,TGCAGTGCTAGAGATTCCTCGGGGCACAATCAGCCCCAGCATTTT
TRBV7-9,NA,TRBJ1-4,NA,CASSLAPHGGNEKLFF,TGTGCCAGCAGCTTAGCCCCACATGGCGGTAATGAAAAACTGTTTTTT
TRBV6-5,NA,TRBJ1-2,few,CASSRDTWNYGYTF,TGTGCCAGCAGTCGGGACACTTGGAACTATGGCTACACCTTC
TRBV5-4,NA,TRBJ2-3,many,CASGWTPLADTQYF,TGTGCCAGCGGATGGACCCCTTTGGCAGATACGCAGTATTTT
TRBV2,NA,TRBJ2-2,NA,CASSEVRLANTGELFF,TGTGCCAGCAGTGAAGTGCGGCTAGCGAACACCGGGGAGCTGTTTTTT
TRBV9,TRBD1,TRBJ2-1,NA,CASSVGRGRYNEQFF,TGTGCCAGCAGCGTGGGCAGGGGGCGATACAATGAGCAGTTCTTC
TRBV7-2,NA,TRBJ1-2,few,CASSLGGGSGGYTF,TGTGCCAGCAGCTTAGGCGGAGGCTCTGGGGGCTACACCTTC
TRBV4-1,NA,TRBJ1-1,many,CASSQEGEGVGTEAFF,TGCGCCAGCAGCCAAGAGGGTGAGGGAGTCGGCACTGAAGCTTTCTTT
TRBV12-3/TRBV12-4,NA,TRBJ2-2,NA,CASKGQSYTGELFF,TGTGCCAGCAAGGGACAATCCTACACCGGGGAGCTGTTTTTT
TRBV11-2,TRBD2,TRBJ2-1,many,CASSSVAGGTYNEQFF,TGTGCCAGCAGCTCAGTAGCGGGAGGGACCTACAATGAGCAGTTCTTC
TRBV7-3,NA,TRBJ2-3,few,CASSLKAMGDTQYF,TGTGCCAGCAGCTTAAAGGCCATGGGGGATACGCAGTATTTT
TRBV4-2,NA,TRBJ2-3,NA,CASSQEWGSVGTDTQYF,TGTGCCAGCAGCCAAGAGTGGGGTAGCGTTGGCACAGATACGCAGTATTTT
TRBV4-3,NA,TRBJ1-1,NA,CASSQGNVYSMNTEAFF,TGCGCCAGCAGCCAGGGGAATGTGTACTCGATGAACACTGAAGCTTTCTTT
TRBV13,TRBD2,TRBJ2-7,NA,CASSLGSWGGEQYF,TGTGCCAGCAGCTTAGGGTCTTGGGGGGGCGAGCAGTACTTC
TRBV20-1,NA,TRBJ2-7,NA,CSASKNLEQYF,TGCAGTGCTAGTAAGAACCTCGAGCAGTACTTC
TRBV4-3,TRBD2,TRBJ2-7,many,CASSQNLAGGPYEQYF,TGCGCCAGCAGCCAAAACCTAGCGGGAGGGCCGTACGAGCAGTACTTC
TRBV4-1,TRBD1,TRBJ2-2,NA,CASSQGQGLYTGELFF,TGCGCCAGCAGCCAAGGACAGGGGCTCTACACCGGGGAGCTGTTTTTT
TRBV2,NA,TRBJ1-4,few,CASSGPGVPGDNEKLFF,TGTGCCAGCAGTGGTCCGGGAGTTCCAGGAGATAATGAAAAACTGTTTTTT
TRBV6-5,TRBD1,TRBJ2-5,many,CATQVRGQETQYF,TGTGCCACCCAGGTCAGGGGGCAAGAGACCCAGTACTTC
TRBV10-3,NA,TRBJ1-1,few,CAISESVFLNTEAFF,TGTGCCATCAGTGAGTCGGTGTTTTTAAACACTGAAGCTTTCTTT
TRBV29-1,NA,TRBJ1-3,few,CSVDTESGNTIYF,TGCAGCGTTGATACCGAGTCTGGAAACACCATATATTTT
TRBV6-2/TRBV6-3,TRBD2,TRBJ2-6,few,CASNGLAVVSGANVLTF,TGTGCCAGCAATGGACTAGCGGTAGTCTCTGGGGCCAACGTCCTGACTTTC
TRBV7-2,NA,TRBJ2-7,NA,CASSQYSGYEQYF,TGTGCCAGCAGCCAATATAGCGGTTACGAGCAGTACTTC
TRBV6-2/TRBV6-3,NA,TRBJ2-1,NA,CASSYSHPSYNNGQFF,TGTGCCAGCAGTTACTCCCATCCAAGTTATAACAATGGGCAGTTCTTC
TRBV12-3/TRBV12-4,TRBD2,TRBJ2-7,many,CASSAGLAGYEQYF,TGTGCCAGTAGTGCCGGTCTAGCGGGGTACGAGCAGTACTTC
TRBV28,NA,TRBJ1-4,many,CASNTIQSNEKLFF,TGTGCCAGCAACACCATACAGAGTAATGAAAAACTGTTTTTT
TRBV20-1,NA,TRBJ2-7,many,CSAREQGTYEQYF,TGCAGTGCTAGAGAACAGGGAACCTACGAGCAGTACTTC
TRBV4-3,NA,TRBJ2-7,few,CASSQGWQGSSYEQYF,TGCGCCAGCAGCCAAGGGTGGCAGGGCAGCTCCTACGAGCAGTACTTC
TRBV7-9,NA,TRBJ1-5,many,CASSLGGLSNQPQHF,TGTGCCAGCAGCTTGGGGGGGTTGAGCAATCAGCCCCAGCATTTT
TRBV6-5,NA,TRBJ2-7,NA,CASSSGGTTYEQYF,TGTGCCAGCAGTTCGGGGGGCACTACCTACGAGCAGTACTTC
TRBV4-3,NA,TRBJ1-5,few,CASSQDLVFGGLYQPQHF,TGCGCCAGCAGCCAAGATTTAGTATTCGGGGGGCTTTATCAGCCCCAGCATTTT
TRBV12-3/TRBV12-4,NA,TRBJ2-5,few,CASSLGQYQETQYF,TGTGCCAGCAGTTTAGGACAGTACCAAGAGACCCAGTACTTC
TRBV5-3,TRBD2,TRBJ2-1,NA,CASTILAGAPFF,TGTGCCAGCACAATCCTAGCGGGAGCCCCGTTCTTC
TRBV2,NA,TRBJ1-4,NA,CASRYLSPVPAREKLFF,TGTGCCAGCAGATACCTTAGCCCGGTTCCGGCGAGGGAAAAACTGTTTTTT
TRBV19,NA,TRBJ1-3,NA,CASTSWGLGAGGKTAGNTIYF,TGTGCCAGTACTTCCTGGGGGCTCGGGGCAGGCGGGAAGACTGCTGGAAACACCATATATTTT
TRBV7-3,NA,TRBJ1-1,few,CARSQSGGVSSDTEAFF,TGTGCCCGCAGCCAGTCGGGGGGGGTTTCTTCTGACACTGAAGCTTTCTTT
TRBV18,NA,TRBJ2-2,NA,CASSPPLQGTGVLFF,TGTGCCAGCTCACCGCCGCTCCAGGGGACGGGGGTGCTGTTTTTT
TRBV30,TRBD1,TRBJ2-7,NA,CAWDRGDFHEQYF,TGTGCCTGGGACAGGGGTGATTTTCACGAGCAGTACTTC
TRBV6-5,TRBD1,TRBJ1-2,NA,CASSYSTGEAYGYTF,TGTGCCAGCAGTTACTCGACAGGGGAAGCCTATGGCTACACCTTC
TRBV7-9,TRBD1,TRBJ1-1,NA,CASSYGTGGLATTEAFF,TGTGCCAGCAGCTACGGGACAGGGGGCCTGGCAACCACTGAAGCTTTCTTT
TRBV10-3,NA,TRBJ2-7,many,CAIGSADEQYF,TGTGCCATCGGGTCGGCGGACGAGCAGTACTTC
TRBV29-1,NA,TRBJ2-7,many,CSVEAGEFSYEQYF,TGCAGCGTTGAAGCAGGGGAATTCTCCTACGAGCAGTACTTC
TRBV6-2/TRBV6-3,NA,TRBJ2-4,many,CASSYSDLDIQYF,TGTGCCAGCAGTTACTCCGACCTGGACATTCAGTACTTC
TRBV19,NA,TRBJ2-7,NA,CASSIYGGEQYF,TGTGCCAGTAGTATTTATGGGGGCGAGCAGTACTTC
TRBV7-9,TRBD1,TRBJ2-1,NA,CASRSGTGGPDEQFF,TGTGCCAGCAGATCCGGGACAGGGGGCCCTGATGAGCAGTTCTTC
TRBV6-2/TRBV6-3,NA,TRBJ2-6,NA,CASRRVSGANVLTF,TGTGCCAGCAGGAGGGTGTCTGGGGCCAACGTCCTGACTTTC
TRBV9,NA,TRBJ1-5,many,CASSRGSTGANQPQHF,TGTGCCAGCAGCCGAGGCTCGACAGGAGCGAATCAGCCCCAGCATTTT
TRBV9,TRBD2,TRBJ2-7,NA,CASGPGTSGRRTYEQYF,TGTGCCAGCGGGCCTGGGACTAGCGGGAGAAGAACCTACGAGCAGTACTTC
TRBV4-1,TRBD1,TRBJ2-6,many,CASSPGGSGANVLTF,TGCGCCAGCAGCCCAGGGGGCTCTGGGGCCAACGTCCTGACTTTC
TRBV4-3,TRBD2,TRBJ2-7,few,CASSQGWGGSYEQYF,TGCGCCAGCAGCCAAGGTTGGGGGGGCTCCTACGAGCAGTACTTC
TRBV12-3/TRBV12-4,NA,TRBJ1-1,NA,CASTLRNTEAFF,TGTGCCAGCACCCTTAGGAACACTGAAGCTTTCTTT
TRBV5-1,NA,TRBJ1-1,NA,CASSLYPRGATNTEAFF,TGCGCCAGCAGCCTGTACCCACGAGGGGCCACAAACACTGAAGCTTTCTTT